One and the same sample provided the 16 T cell receptor beta chains below, sequenced in a study of blood T cell repertoires in COVID-19. Only in-frame clones appear in the TCRdb table, and some are missing; sequencing was by immunoSEQ multiplex PCR. The data contain about 210,000 clones, less than 90% of them singletons. Sample: peripheral blood. The receptors originated from a man between 40 and 49 years old with acute or convalescent COVID-19.

This clone has just one count. The chain employs TRBV5-1 and TRBJ2-1; 7 nucleotides align to TRBD2. Germline loops: CDR1 SGHRS, CDR2 YFSETQ. The V and J ends lost 0 bases and 7 bases, in that order; junction bases with no gene match: 7. The length of the CDR3 is 15 residues. CDR3 DNA sequence: TGCGCCAGCAGCTTGGCAAGCGGGGTGAGGAATGAGCAGTTCTTC. It codes for CASSLASGVRNEQFF.

The chain couples TRBV5-4 to TRBJ1-6, with 7 bases lining up with TRBD1. The J segment lost 9 bases and the V segment lost 0 bases, leaving 9 bases of the junction unmatched. Germline CDR1 reads SGHNT; CDR2 reads YYREEE (reference sequence). The CDR3 is made up of 16 amino acids. The CDR3 DNA follows: TGTGCCAGCAGCTTGGAAGCGACAGGGCGAACTTCACCCCTCCACTTT. Amino acids: CASSLEATGRTSPLHF.

The chain carries TRBV4-1 and TRBJ1-5; 7 nucleotides align to TRBD1. V gave up 0 bases and J gave up 4 bases; unmatched junction bases: 12. CDR3 length: 18 residues. Germline CDR1 reads MGHRA; CDR2 reads YSYEKL. DNA for the CDR3: TGCGCCAGCAGCCAAGAAGGTGGGGGACAGATGCTGAATCAGCCCCAGCATTTT. Protein product: CASSQEGGGQMLNQPQHF.

The rearrangement joins TRBV28 to TRBJ1-3; D gene unclear. This CDR3 is 15 amino acids long. The V and J ends lost 3 bases and 0 bases respectively, with 9 bases between them. The germline gives CDR1 MDHEN, CDR2 SYDVKM. The CDR3 coding sequence is TGTGCCAGCAGTTTCTGGCAGGACTCTGGAAACACCATATATTTT. Translating it yields CASSFWQDSGNTIYF.

The chain employs TRBV30 and TRBJ1-1, with a possible D match to TRBD1 (5 bases). The length of the CDR3 is 12 residues. From germline, CDR1 is GTSNPN and CDR2 SVGIG (reference sequence). CDR3 sequence (DNA): TGTGCTTATAAGTGGGGGGAAACTGAAGCTTTCTTT. It yields the protein CAYKWGETEAFF.

This chain joins TRBV28 and TRBJ1-1; D perhaps matches TRBD1 (5 bases). Trimming removed 6 bases from V and 0 bases from J, with 14 bases in between. Germline V gene sequence: CDR1 MDHEN, CDR2 SYDVKM. The CDR3 is 15 residues long. CDR3 in amino acids: CASRGGKMLNTEAFF. In DNA, the CDR3 is TGTGCCAGCAGGGGGGGTAAGATGCTGAACACTGAAGCTTTCTTT.

The chain carries TRBV6-6 and TRBJ1-2; TRBD1 aligns across 8 bases. The germline V gene encodes CDR1 MNHNY and CDR2 SVGAGI (reference sequence). V was pared by 6 bases and J by 8 bases, with 8 bases of the junction left unmatched. The length of the CDR3 is 13 residues. The CDR3, as DNA: TGTGCCAGCAGCCCCGGGACAGGAGGCGGCTACACCTTC. It yields the protein CASSPGTGGGYTF.

The gene calls are TRBV29-1 and TRBJ1-1; no reliable D call. Trimming took 7 bases from V and 1 from J, leaving 13 bases between them. Per germline, CDR1 SQVTM and CDR2 ANQGSEA. The CDR3 sequence is 13 residues long. CDR3 protein: CSGKLGGNTEAFF. The CDR3 nucleotides are TGCAGCGGAAAACTCGGTGGGAACACTGAAGCTTTCTTT. The variable domain in full, completed from reference TRBV29-1 and TRBJ1-1, reads SAVISQKPSRDICQRGTSLTIQCQVDSQVTMMFWYRQQPGQSLTLIATANQGSEATYESGFVIDKFPISRPNLTFSTLTVSNMSPEDSSIYLCSGKLGGNTEAFFGQGTRLTVV.

The chain is built from TRBV2 and TRBJ1-5; 9 bases agree with TRBD1. V lost 5 bases, J lost 6 bases, and 5 bases stayed unmatched. The CDR3 has 14 residues. In germline, CDR1 is SNHLY, CDR2 FYNNEI. CDR3 nucleotides: TGTGCCAGCAGTTCTAGGACAGGGGCTCAGCCCCAGCATTTT. This codes for CASSSRTGAQPQHF. The full variable domain, completed using reference TRBV2 and TRBJ1-5, is EPEVTQTPSHQVTQMGQEVILRCVPISNHLYFYWYRQILGQKVEFLVSFYNNEISEKSEIFDDQFSVERPDGSNFTLKIRSTKLEDSAMYFCASSSRTGAQPQHFGDGTRLSIL.

The V call is TRBV5-1, the J call TRBJ2-5; D not certain. This CDR3 has 12 amino acids. The V and J ends lost 7 bases and 0 bases respectively, with 7 bases between them. Germline V lookup: CDR1 SGHRS, CDR2 YFSETQ. CDR3 in amino acids: CASARYQETQYF. The CDR3 coding sequence is TGCGCCAGCGCTCGGTACCAAGAGACCCAGTACTTC.

This sequence joins TRBV10-1 and TRBJ2-1; 9 nucleotides align to TRBD1. This CDR3 has 17 residues. V shed 4 bases and J 0 bases; nucleotides not matched to a gene: 7. Germline assignment: CDR1 WNHNN and CDR2 SYGVQD (reference sequence). The chain's CDR3 is CASSGPGTGSSYNEQFF. CDR3 in DNA: TGCGCCAGCAGTGGTCCCGGGACAGGGTCCTCCTACAATGAGCAGTTCTTC.

V gene TRBV10-3 combines with J gene TRBJ1-2; D uncertain. This CDR3 spans 15 amino acids. Germline values: CDR1 ENHRY, CDR2 SYGVKD. Trimming cost V 6 bases and J 6 bases, with 20 bases left between them. In DNA, the CDR3 is TGTGCCATCAGCGGTGAGGATGTACAAGTACATGGCTACACCTTC. Its translation: CAISGEDVQVHGYTF.

The chain has TRBV3-1 (or the pseudogene TRBV3-2) and TRBJ2-1, with 7 positions matching TRBD2. Germline loops: CDR1 LGHDT, CDR2 YNNKEL (reference sequence). The CDR3 sequence is 16 residues long. The V gene end was trimmed by 3 bases and the J gene end by 1 base; junction bases not matched to a gene: 6. Written as DNA, the CDR3 is TGTGCCAGCAGCCATCTACTAGCGTCTTCCTACAATGAGCAGTTCTTC. Its translation: CASSHLLASSYNEQFF.

This chain links TRBV27 with TRBJ2-1, with 13 bases identical to TRBD2. Germline V gene data show CDR1 as MNHEY and CDR2 as SMNVEV (reference sequence). Losses at the gene ends were 10 bases for V and 6 bases for J; bases not matched to a gene: 12. The CDR3 runs to 16 residues. The chain's CDR3 is CATLSPTSGRSNEQFF. DNA for the CDR3: TGTGCCACCCTAAGCCCGACTAGCGGGAGGAGCAATGAGCAGTTCTTC.

In the case of this clone: This sample includes further DNA sequences coding for the same CDR3. The chain combines TRBV2 with TRBJ1-2; TRBD1 agrees at 8 bases. The trim removed 6 bases at V and 1 base at J, leaving 4 bases unmatched. CDR3 length: 14 residues. Germline V CDR1 and CDR2: SNHLY, FYNNEI. The CDR3 here is CASRGQGFNYGYTF. The CDR3 DNA reads TGTGCCAGCAGAGGACAGGGATTTAACTATGGCTACACCTTC.

This clone was recorded once. In DNA form, the CDR3 reads TGTGCCAGCAGCCCCAGGGGGCTAAACACTGAAGCTTTCTTT. As protein: CASSPRGLNTEAFF. The V and J genes are TRBV11-3 and TRBJ1-1, with TRBD1 identical over 8 bases. The germline V gene has CDR1 SGHNT and CDR2 YENEEA. The CDR3 totals 14 residues. Trimming at V came to 5 bases and at J to 2 bases, leaving 4 bases not matched to a gene.